Here is one TCR beta chain with its context. Its antigen is as yet unknown. The data originate from a study of T cell responses to AZD1222 COVID-19 vaccine. Study outcomes and limitations: The donor group comprised mostly white British people and more females; the analysis possibly underestimated clonal diversity.

Looked up from germline, CDR1 is MDHEN and CDR2 is SYDVKM. The V end was cut by 11 bases, the J end by 7 bases, with 18 bases between. CDR3 length: 13 residues. Measured with immunoSEQ multiplex PCR; TCRdb has only the in-frame clones, and not every one. The sample carries roughly 80,000 clones, just over 90% recorded once. Here the sequenced sample was peripheral blood, taken on day 0 of MenACWY control vaccination. The chain employs TRBV28 and TRBJ1-3, with D possibly TRBD1 on 6 matching bases. This receptor was identified in an adult in good health. Here the CDR3 reads CAAQRGKGNTIYF. In DNA, the CDR3 is TGTGCCGCCCAAAGGGGGAAAGGCAACACCATATATTTT.